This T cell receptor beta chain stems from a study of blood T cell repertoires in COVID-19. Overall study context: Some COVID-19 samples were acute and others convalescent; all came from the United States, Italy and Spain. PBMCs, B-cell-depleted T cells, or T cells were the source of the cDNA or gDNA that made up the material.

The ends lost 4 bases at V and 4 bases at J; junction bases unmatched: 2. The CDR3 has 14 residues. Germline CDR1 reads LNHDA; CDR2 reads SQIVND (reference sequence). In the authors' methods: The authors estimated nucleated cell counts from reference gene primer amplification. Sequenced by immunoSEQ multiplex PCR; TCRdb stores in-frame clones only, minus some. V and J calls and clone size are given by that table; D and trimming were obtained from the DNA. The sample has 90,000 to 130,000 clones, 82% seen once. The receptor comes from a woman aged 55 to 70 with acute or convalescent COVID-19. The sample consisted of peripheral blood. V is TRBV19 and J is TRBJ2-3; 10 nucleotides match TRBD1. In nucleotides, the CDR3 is TGTGCCAGTAGTACGGACAGGGGGGCAGATACGCAGTATTTT. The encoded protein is CASSTDRGADTQYF.